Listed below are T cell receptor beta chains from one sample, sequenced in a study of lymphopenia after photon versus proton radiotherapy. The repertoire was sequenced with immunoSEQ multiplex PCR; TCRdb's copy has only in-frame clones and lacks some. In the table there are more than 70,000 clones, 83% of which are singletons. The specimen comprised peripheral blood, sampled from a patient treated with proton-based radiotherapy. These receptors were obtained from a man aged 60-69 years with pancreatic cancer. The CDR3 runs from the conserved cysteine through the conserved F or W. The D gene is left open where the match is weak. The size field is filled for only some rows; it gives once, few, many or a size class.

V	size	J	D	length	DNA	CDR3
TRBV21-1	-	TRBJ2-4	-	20	TGTGCCAGCAGTCATGAACGCTCTAGCGGGAGGTGGATAGTCAAAAACATTCAGTACTTC	CASSHERSSGRWIVKNIQYF
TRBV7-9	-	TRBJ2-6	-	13	TGTGCCAGCAGTAAATCTGGGGCCAACGTCCTGACTTTC	CASSKSGANVLTF
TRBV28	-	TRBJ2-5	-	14	TGTGCCAGCAGTGGGGAGCTTCGTGGAGAGACCCAGTACTTC	CASSGELRGETQYF
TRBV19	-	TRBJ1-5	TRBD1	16	TGTGCCAGTAGTATTGTTGGGACAGGGTTAAATCAGCCCCAGCATTTT	CASSIVGTGLNQPQHF
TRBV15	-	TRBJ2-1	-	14	TGTGCCACCAGCAGAGATGGGGGAAACAATGAGCAGTTCTTC	CATSRDGGNNEQFF
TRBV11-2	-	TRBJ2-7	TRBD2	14	TGTGCCAGCAGCCTCGGACTAGCGGTCTACGAGCAGTACTTC	CASSLGLAVYEQYF
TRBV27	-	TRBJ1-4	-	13	TGTGCCAGCAGGGACAGAGGGTCTGAAAAACTGTTTTTT	CASRDRGSEKLFF
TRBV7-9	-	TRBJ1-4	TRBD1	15	TGTGCCAGCAGCCAACAGGGGAATGTTGATGAAAAACTGTTTTTT	CASSQQGNVDEKLFF
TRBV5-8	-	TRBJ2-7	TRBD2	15	TGTGCCAGCAGCACGCTCGATAGCGGGAGTCACGAGCAGTACTTC	CASSTLDSGSHEQYF
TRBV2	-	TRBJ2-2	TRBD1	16	TGTGCCAGCAGGAGAACTCCGGGACAGGGGGCGGGGGAGCTGTTTTTT	CASRRTPGQGAGELFF
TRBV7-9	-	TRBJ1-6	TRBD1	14	TGTGCCAGCAGCGCCAGGGGGATAAATTCACCCCTCCACTTT	CASSARGINSPLHF
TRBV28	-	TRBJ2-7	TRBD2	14	TGTGCCAGCGACCCCGGGGGGGGCCTACGCGAGCAGTACTTC	CASDPGGGLREQYF
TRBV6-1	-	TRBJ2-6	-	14	TGTGCCAGCGGACTGAACTCTGGGGCCAACGTCCTGACTTTC	CASGLNSGANVLTF
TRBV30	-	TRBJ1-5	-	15	TGTGCCTGGAGTCCTCCAGGGAGTAGCAATCAGCCCCAGCATTTT	CAWSPPGSSNQPQHF
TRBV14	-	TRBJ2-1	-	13	TGTGCCAGCAGCCAAGTTCGCTACAATGAGCAGTTCTTC	CASSQVRYNEQFF
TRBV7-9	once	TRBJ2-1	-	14	TGTGCCAGCAGCCTCAAAAGACGGGACAATGAGCAGTTCTTC	CASSLKRRDNEQFF
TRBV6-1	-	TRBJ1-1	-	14	TGTGCCAGCAGTGGGGGGGGGAGAAAAGTTGAAGCTTTCTTT	CASSGGGRKVEAFF
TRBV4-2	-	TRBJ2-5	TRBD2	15	TGTGCCAGCAGCCTTGAACTAGCGTCCGGAGAGACCCAGTACTTC	CASSLELASGETQYF
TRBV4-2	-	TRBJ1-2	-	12	TGTGCCAGCAGCCCACCTAACTATGGCTACACCTTC	CASSPPNYGYTF
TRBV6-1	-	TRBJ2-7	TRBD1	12	TGTGCCGTTCGGACAGGGACCTACGAGCAGTACTTC	CAVRTGTYEQYF
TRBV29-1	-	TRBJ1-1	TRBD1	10	TGCAGCGCCCGGGACAGCGAAGCTTTCTTT	CSARDSEAFF
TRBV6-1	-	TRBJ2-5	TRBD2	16	TGTGCCAGCAGTGGGGGGGTAGCGGGAATGTTGGAGACCCAGTACTTC	CASSGGVAGMLETQYF
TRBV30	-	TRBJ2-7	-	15	TGTGCCTGGAGTACCGGGGACCATGACGATTACGAGCAGTACTTC	CAWSTGDHDDYEQYF
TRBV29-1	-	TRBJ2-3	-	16	TGCAGCGTTGAAGGGTATGCGGGTCCCAGCACAGATACGCAGTATTTT	CSVEGYAGPSTDTQYF
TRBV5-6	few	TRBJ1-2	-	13	TGTGCCAGCAGACTGTGGGTTAACTATGGCTACACCTTC	CASRLWVNYGYTF
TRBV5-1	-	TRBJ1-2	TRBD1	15	TGCGCCAGCAGTGACAGGACAGGTCCCCGGGATGGCTACACCTTC	CASSDRTGPRDGYTF
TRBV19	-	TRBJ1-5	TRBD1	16	TGTGCCAGTAGTTATCAGGGGGCAATTAGCAATCAGCCCCAGCATTTT	CASSYQGAISNQPQHF
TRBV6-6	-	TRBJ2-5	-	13	TGTGCCAGCAGCCCTCGGGGTAAAGAGACCCAGTACTTC	CASSPRGKETQYF
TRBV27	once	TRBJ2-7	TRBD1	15	TGTGCCAGCAGCGCTAGACAGGGGAAGACGGGCGAGCAGTACTTC	CASSARQGKTGEQYF
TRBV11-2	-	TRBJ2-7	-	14	TGTGCCAGCAGCTTAGATGTAGCGGCCTACGAGCAGTACTTC	CASSLDVAAYEQYF
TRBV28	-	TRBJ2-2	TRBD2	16	TGTGCCAGCAGACTTTCGGGCGGCGGGAGGACCGGGGAGCTGTTTTTT	CASRLSGGGRTGELFF
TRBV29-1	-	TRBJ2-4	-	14	TGCAGCGTTGAAAGGTGGGGAGCCAAAAACATTCAGTACTTC	CSVERWGAKNIQYF
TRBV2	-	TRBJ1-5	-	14	TGTGCCAGCAGGGGAAGAGCGGGGATTCCGCCCCAGCATTTT	CASRGRAGIPPQHF
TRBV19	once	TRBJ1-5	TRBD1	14	TGTGCCAGTAAGCCAAACAGGGGGAATCAGCCCCAGCATTTT	CASKPNRGNQPQHF
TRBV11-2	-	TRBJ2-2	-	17	TGTGCCAGCAGCTCAAGGGGGGCTAGCGGAAACACCGGGGAGCTGTTTTTT	CASSSRGASGNTGELFF
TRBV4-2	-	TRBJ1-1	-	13	TGTGCCAGCAGCCAAGACCCAACCAGTGAAGCTTTCTTT	CASSQDPTSEAFF
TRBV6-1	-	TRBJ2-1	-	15	TGTGCCAGCGCCGAGGGGTCGAGGTCCTACAATGAGCAGTTCTTC	CASAEGSRSYNEQFF
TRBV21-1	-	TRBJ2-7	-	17	TGTGCCAGCAGCAAAAAAACCTATCAAGGGGATTTCTACGAGCAGTACTTC	CASSKKTYQGDFYEQYF
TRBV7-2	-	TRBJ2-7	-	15	TGTGCCAGCAGCCCACGAACTACGGCCGACTACGAGCAGTACTTC	CASSPRTTADYEQYF
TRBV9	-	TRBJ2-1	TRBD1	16	TGTGCCAGCAGCACACGGGACAGGGCAGGGGGGAATGAGCAGTTCTTC	CASSTRDRAGGNEQFF